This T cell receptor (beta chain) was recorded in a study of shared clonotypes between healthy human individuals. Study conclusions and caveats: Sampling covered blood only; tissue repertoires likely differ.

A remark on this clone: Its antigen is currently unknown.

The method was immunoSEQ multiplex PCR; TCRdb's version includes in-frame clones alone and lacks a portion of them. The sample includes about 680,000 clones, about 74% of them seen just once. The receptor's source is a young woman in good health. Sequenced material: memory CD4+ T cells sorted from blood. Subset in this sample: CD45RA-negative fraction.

The chain's CDR3 is CASSRDRAEKLFF. CDR3 coding DNA: TGTGCCAGCAGTCGGGACAGGGCCGAAAAACTGTTTTTT. The chain recombines TRBV11-2 with TRBJ1-4; 9 nucleotides agree with TRBD1. Germline CDR1 SGHAT, CDR2 FQNNGV. Trimming took 6 bases from V and 8 from J; bases not matched to a gene: 4. The CDR3 has 13 amino acids. Variable domain in full (rest from reference TRBV11-2 and TRBJ1-4): EAGVAQSPRYKIIEKRQSVAFWCNPISGHATLYWYQQILGQGPKLLIQFQNNGVVDDSQLPKDRFSAERLKGVDSTLKIQPAKLEDSAVYLCASSRDRAEKLFFGSGTQLSVL.